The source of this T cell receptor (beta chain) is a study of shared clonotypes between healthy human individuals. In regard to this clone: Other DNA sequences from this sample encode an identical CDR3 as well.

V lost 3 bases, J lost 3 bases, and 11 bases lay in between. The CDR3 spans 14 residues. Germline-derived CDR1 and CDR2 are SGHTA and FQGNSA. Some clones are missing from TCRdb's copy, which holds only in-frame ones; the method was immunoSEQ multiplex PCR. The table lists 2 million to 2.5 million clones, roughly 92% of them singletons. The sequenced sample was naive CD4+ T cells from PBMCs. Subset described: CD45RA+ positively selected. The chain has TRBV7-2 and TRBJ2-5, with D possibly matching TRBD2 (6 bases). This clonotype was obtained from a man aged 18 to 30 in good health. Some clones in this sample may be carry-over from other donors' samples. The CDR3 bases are TGTGCCAGCAGCTTGGAGGGAGCAAAAGAGACCCAGTACTTC. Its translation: CASSLEGAKETQYF.